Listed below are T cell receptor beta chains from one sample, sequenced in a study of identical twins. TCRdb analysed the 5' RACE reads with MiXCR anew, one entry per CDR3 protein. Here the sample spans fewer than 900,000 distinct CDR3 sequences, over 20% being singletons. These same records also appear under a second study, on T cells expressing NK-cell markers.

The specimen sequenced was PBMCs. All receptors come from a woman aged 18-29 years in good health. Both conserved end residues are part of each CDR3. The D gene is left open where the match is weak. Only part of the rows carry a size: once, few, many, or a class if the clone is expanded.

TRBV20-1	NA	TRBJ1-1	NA	TGCAGTGCTGTCGAGGGGAGCACTGAAGCTTTCTTT	CSAVEGSTEAFF
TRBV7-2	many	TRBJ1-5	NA	TGTGCCAGCAGCCGTGTAGGCGGGCCCTATAGCAATCAGCCCCAGCATTTT	CASSRVGGPYSNQPQHF
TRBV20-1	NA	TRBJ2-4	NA	TGCAGTGCTAGGCACACCTATGAGTACTTC	CSARHTYEYF
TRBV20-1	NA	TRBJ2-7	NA	TGCAGTGCTAGCAGACCCTACGAGCAGCACTTC	CSASRPYEQHF
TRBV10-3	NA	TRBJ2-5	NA	TGTGCCATCAGTGAGTCGAGATGGCAAGAGACCCAGTACTTC	CAISESRWQETQYF
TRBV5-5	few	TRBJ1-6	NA	TGTGCCAGCAGCACCATGGACATTCGGAGTTCACCCCTCCACTTT	CASSTMDIRSSPLHF
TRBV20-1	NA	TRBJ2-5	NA	TGCAGTGCTAGCGCAGCGGTATACCAAGAGACCCAGTACTTC	CSASAAVYQETQYF
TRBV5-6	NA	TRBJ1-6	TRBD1	TGTGCCAGCAGCTTGGTAGGACAGGGGTTTTGGTCACCCCTCCACTTT	CASSLVGQGFWSPLHF
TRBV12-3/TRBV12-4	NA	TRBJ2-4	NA	TGTGCCAGCAGTTCTGGAGGAAGGGGCATTCAGTACTTC	CASSSGGRGIQYF
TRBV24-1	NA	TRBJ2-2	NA	TGTGCCACCGGCGGACAGAACACCGGGGAGCTGTTTTTT	CATGGQNTGELFF
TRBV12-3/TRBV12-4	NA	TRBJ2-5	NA	TGTGCCAGCAGTCTATGGCCTGTCCAGTACTTC	CASSLWPVQYF
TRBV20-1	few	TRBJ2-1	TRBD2	TGCAGTGCCGAACTAGCGGGGGTCCATGAGCAGTTCTTC	CSAELAGVHEQFF
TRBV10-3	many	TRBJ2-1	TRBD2	TGTGCCATCAGTGCCGGCGCTAGCGGGGGGGTCCACAATGAGCAGTTCTTC	CAISAGASGGVHNEQFF
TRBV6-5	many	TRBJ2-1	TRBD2	TGTGCCAGCAGTTACTCGAGTAGCGGGGACAATGAGCAGTTCTTC	CASSYSSSGDNEQFF
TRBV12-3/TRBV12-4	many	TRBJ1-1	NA	TGTGCCAGCAAACTTCAAGCTTTCCTGAACACTGAAGCTTTCTTT	CASKLQAFLNTEAFF
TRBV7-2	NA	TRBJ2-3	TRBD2	TGTGCCAGCAGCTTCCGACTAGCGGACACAGATACGCAGTATTTT	CASSFRLADTDTQYF
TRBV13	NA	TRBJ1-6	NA	TGTGCCAGCAGCCCTTGGACGGACAAAGCGCGTTCACCCCTCCACTTT	CASSPWTDKARSPLHF
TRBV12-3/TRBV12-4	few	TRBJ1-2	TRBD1	TGTGCCACCAATGACAGGGTCAACTCCTATGGCTACACCTTC	CATNDRVNSYGYTF
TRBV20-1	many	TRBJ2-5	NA	TGCAGTGCTAAGCTTCGGGTGGGTGAAGAGACCCAGTACTTC	CSAKLRVGEETQYF
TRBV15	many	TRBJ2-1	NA	TGTGCCACCAGCAGTGGGCTAGCGATATACAATGAGCAGTTCTTC	CATSSGLAIYNEQFF
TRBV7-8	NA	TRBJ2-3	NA	TGTGCCAGCAGCTTAGTCGGGGGCTGGGATACGCAGTATTTT	CASSLVGGWDTQYF
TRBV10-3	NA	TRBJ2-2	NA	TGTGCCATCAGTGATTCCGTGGCAGGTGCCGGGGAGCTGTTTTTT	CAISDSVAGAGELFF
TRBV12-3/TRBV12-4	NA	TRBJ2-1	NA	TGTGCCAGCAGTCCCCACGGTAGCAATCTGTTCTTC	CASSPHGSNLFF
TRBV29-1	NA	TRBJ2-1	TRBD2	TGCAGCGTGTCTCCGGGACTAGCAAATGAGCAGTTCTTC	CSVSPGLANEQFF
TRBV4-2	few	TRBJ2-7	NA	TGTGCCAGCAGCCAAGATCTGGCGGGCTCCTCGGTGGGGCAGTACTTC	CASSQDLAGSSVGQYF
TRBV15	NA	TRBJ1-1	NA	TGTGCCACCAGCAGAGTGGTCAAGGGGTTTGAAGCTTTCTTT	CATSRVVKGFEAFF
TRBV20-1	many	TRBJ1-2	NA	TGCAGTGCTAGATCTGGGGGGGTCGGGGCGGACGGCTACACCTTC	CSARSGGVGADGYTF
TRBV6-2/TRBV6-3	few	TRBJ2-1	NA	TGTGCCAGCAGATCGATGGGACTGCAGTTGTTGGAGCAGTTCTTC	CASRSMGLQLLEQFF
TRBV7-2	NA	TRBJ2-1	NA	TGTGCCAGCAGCCTTTCGATGGCGGCGGCTAGGAATGAGCAGTTCTTC	CASSLSMAAARNEQFF
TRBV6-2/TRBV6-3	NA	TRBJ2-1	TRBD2	TGTGCCAGCAGTTACCGCACTAGCGGGAGGAATGAGCAGTTCTTC	CASSYRTSGRNEQFF
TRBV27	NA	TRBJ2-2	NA	TGTGCCAGCAGCCCCCTAGGAGGGTCGACATCCACCGGGGAGCTGTTTTTT	CASSPLGGSTSTGELFF
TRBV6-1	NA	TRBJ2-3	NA	TGTGCCAGCAGGGGCCCAGGCGCGGATACGCAGTATTTT	CASRGPGADTQYF
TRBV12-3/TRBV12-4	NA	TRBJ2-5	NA	TGTGCCAGCAGTTTATCCCGCGGGACGGGGACGGGGACCCAGTACTTC	CASSLSRGTGTGTQYF
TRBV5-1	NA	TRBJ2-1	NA	TGCGCCAGCAGCAGGGTCCGAGACAATGAGCAGTTCTTC	CASSRVRDNEQFF
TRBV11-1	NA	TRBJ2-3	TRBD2	TGTGCCAGCAGCTTGAGGGGCGGGAGGGCCTTAGGCACAGATACGCAGTATTTT	CASSLRGGRALGTDTQYF
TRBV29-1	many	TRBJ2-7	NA	TGCAGCGTTGGGCTTCAAAGGGAGTACGAGCAGTACTTC	CSVGLQREYEQYF
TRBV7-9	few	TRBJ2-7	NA	TGTGCCAGCAGCTTCCCAGGGTCTCTTGGGAACGAGCAGTACTTC	CASSFPGSLGNEQYF
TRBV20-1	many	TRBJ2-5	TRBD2	TGCAGTGCTAGATCCGCTAGCGGGACAGAGACCCAGTACTTC	CSARSASGTETQYF
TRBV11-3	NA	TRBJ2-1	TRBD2	TGTGCCAGCAGCTTAGCGGGGGGGCCGGTTGAGCAGTTCTTC	CASSLAGGPVEQFF
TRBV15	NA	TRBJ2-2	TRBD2	TGTGCCACCAGCAGAGATCGGTGGCTAGCGGGTCGAACCGGGGAGCTGTTTTTT	CATSRDRWLAGRTGELFF
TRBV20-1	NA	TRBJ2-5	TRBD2	TGCAGTGCGGAACGCGCGGGAGGGGAGACCCAGTACTTC	CSAERAGGETQYF
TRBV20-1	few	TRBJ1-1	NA	TGCAGTGCTAGCGAAAACCACTTGATAGGGACTGAAGCTTTCTTT	CSASENHLIGTEAFF
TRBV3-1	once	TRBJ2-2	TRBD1	TGTGCCAGCAGCCGGACAGGGGGCGGCACCGGGGAGCTGTTTTTT	CASSRTGGGTGELFF